The TCR beta chain under discussion was sequenced for a study of T-cell reconstitution after alpha-beta-depleted transplantation in children listed by TCRdb under 2016. About the full investigation: T-cell immune reconstitution after TCRalphabeta/CD19-depleted allogeneic hematopoietic cell transplantation in children was quantitatively tracked in the study by means of TCR repertoire profiling.

The paper's findings and limits, for the study overall: Hyperexpanded clone frequencies declined over subsequent months; after one year, T-cell counts and TCRbeta diversity were mostly attributed to newly produced T cells. In some patients, the high TCRbeta diversity seen at day 60 was put down to recipient T cells and intrathymic progenitors that had survived conditioning. The apparently early recovery of alphabetaT-cell counts about two months after transplant reportedly depended on only several hundred rapidly expanded clones that came from non-depleted graft cells.

Libraries were prepared through PCR. TCRdb lists the instrument as Illumina HiSeq 2500. TCR library preparation used molecular barcoding, with unique molecular identifiers applied to normalize quantification of the TCRbeta repertoire. TCRdb passed the public sequencing reads through fastp at Q25 and MiXCR, retaining productive beta sequences. Every entry covers one CDR3 protein and lists the most common genes and DNA from its rows. This sample is represented by about 870,000 distinct CDR3 sequences; about 15% of them were singletons. The ten largest clones represent approximately 5% of the sample. This clonotype was observed a handful of times. Its cognate antigen has yet to be identified. Qualities for individual bases were not recorded, and no much larger clone is one base off. In the paper's terms, the treatment or condition label means: allogeneic hematopoietic cell transplantation with graft depleted of TCRalphabeta T cells and CD19 B cells. TCRalphabeta/CD19-depleted allogeneic hematopoietic cell grafts were given to the transplant recipients, all of whom were children.

The specimen comprised PBMCs, mostly from graft donor cells, sampled 360 days after TCRalphabeta/CD19-depleted stem cell transplant. The clonotype was recovered from a male patient aged 10 to 17 who had a stem cell transplant for acute lymphoblastic leukemia, so the T cells may come from the graft donor.

The sequenced DNA is TGTGCCAGCAGCTTTTCGAGAATAGATACGCAGTATTTT. The resulting protein is CASSFSRIDTQYF. The V gene is TRBV11-3 and the J gene is TRBJ2-3; too little of a D gene remains to name it. The CDR3 goes from the cysteine to the phenylalanine over 13 residues. CDR3 DNA is the only sequence kept; it has 39 bases, read in frame from the first base. V is reduced by 3 bases and J by 5 bases, leaving a spacing of 9 bases between them. The germline V gene supplies CDR1 SGHNT and CDR2 YENEEA.